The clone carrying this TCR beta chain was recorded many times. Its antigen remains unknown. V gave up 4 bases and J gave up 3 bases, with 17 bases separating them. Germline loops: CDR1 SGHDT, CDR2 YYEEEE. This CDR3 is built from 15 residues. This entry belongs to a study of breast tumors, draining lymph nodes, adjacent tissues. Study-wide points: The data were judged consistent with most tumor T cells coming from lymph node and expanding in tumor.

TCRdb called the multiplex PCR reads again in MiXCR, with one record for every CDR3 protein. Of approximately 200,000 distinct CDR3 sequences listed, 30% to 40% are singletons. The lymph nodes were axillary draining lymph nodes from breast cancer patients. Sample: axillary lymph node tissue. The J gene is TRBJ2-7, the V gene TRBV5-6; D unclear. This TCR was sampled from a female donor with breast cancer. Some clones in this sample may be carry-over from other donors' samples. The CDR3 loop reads CASSNPGTVNYEQYF. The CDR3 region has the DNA TGTGCCAGCAGCAATCCCGGAACAGTCAACTACGAGCAGTACTTC.